This TCR beta chain is from a study of shared clonotypes between healthy human individuals. TCRdb's copy holds only in-frame clones and misses some; the assay was immunoSEQ multiplex PCR. The profile shows 1 million to 1.3 million clones, around three quarters of them singletons. With V trimmed by 4 bases and J by 8 bases, 9 bases remained unmatched. CDR1 is SGHRS, CDR2 YFSETQ, per germline. CDR3 length equals 15 residues. The receptor was derived from a man between 18 and 35 years old in good health. Some clones in this sample may be carry-over from other donors' samples. Sequences were obtained from memory CD4+ T cells from PBMCs. Subset defined: CD45RA-negative fraction. The chain combines TRBV5-1 with TRBJ1-3; 10 bases map to TRBD1. CDR3 DNA sequence: TGCGCCAGCAGCGAAGGGACAGGGGTTTATGACACCATATATTTT. It translates to CASSEGTGVYDTIYF.